This T cell receptor (beta chain) was recorded in a study of shared clonotypes between healthy human individuals. V was cut by 1 base and J by 6 bases, with 11 bases left in between. Germline CDR1 is SGHKS and CDR2 is YYEKEE (reference sequence). The CDR3 is made up of 13 amino acids. Method: immunoSEQ multiplex PCR; TCRdb's copy keeps in-frame clones and lacks some. The sample contains about a million clones, under 80% of which appear only once. The gene calls are TRBV5-5 and TRBJ2-7; D perhaps matches TRBD1 (6 bases). The TCR comes from a man between 18 and 35 years old in good health. Specimen: memory CD4+ T cells sorted from blood. Subset here: CD45RA-negative fraction. The CDR3 DNA is TGTGCCAGCAGCTTGCCAGGGGACCGCGAGCAGTACTTC. Its protein is CASSLPGDREQYF.